The rows below give T cell receptor beta chains drawn from one sample of a study of blood T cells in healthy people across ages. MiXCR, run by TCRdb on the 5' RACE reads, gives a single entry per CDR3 protein. The data show about 780,000 distinct CDR3 sequences, with around a quarter seen just once and around 3% held by the top ten. In addition, the sample was reused for a study of T cells of mothers and their children.

Material: blood. All receptors derive from a boy aged 5-17 years in good health. The CDR3 runs from the conserved cysteine through the conserved F or W. The D gene is left open where the match is weak. Clone sizes are given selectively: once, few, many, or a class where the clone is expanded.

v_gene: TRBV6-5; d_gene: .; j_gene: TRBJ1-2; abundance: .; CDR3aa: CASSDPGQAYGYTF; CDR3nt: TGTGCCAGCAGTGACCCGGGGCAGGCCTATGGCTACACCTTC
v_gene: TRBV12-3/TRBV12-4; d_gene: TRBD1; j_gene: TRBJ2-2; abundance: few; CDR3aa: CASRMGQRTGELFF; CDR3nt: TGTGCCAGCAGGATGGGACAGCGGACCGGGGAGCTGTTTTTT
v_gene: TRBV7-9; d_gene: TRBD1; j_gene: TRBJ1-2; abundance: .; CDR3aa: CASRGQGHGYTF; CDR3nt: TGTGCCAGCAGGGGACAGGGCCATGGCTACACCTTC
v_gene: TRBV6-5; d_gene: .; j_gene: TRBJ1-5; abundance: few; CDR3aa: CASSSRFWGQPQHF; CDR3nt: TGTGCCAGCAGCAGCCGGTTTTGGGGTCAGCCCCAGCATTTT
v_gene: TRBV20-1; d_gene: TRBD2; j_gene: TRBJ2-5; abundance: .; CDR3aa: CSNGLAGSQETQYF; CDR3nt: TGCAGCAACGGGTTAGCGGGGAGTCAAGAGACCCAGTACTTC
v_gene: TRBV19; d_gene: TRBD1; j_gene: TRBJ1-4; abundance: .; CDR3aa: CASRTGGPYEKLFF; CDR3nt: TGTGCCAGTAGAACAGGGGGACCTTATGAAAAACTGTTTTTT
v_gene: TRBV5-4; d_gene: .; j_gene: TRBJ2-5; abundance: .; CDR3aa: CASILGGQETQYF; CDR3nt: TGTGCCAGCATCTTGGGCGGACAGGAGACCCAGTACTTC
v_gene: TRBV3-1; d_gene: TRBD2; j_gene: TRBJ2-1; abundance: .; CDR3aa: CASSQRTTAGGHEQFF; CDR3nt: TGTGCCAGCAGCCAACGGACAACGGCGGGGGGTCATGAGCAGTTCTTC
v_gene: TRBV29-1; d_gene: .; j_gene: TRBJ2-7; abundance: few; CDR3aa: CSVESLLSSYEQYF; CDR3nt: TGCAGCGTTGAATCGCTTCTGAGCTCCTACGAGCAGTACTTC
v_gene: TRBV5-1; d_gene: TRBD1; j_gene: TRBJ2-1; abundance: .; CDR3aa: CASRIQTGGNEQFF; CDR3nt: TGCGCCAGCAGGATCCAGACAGGGGGCAATGAGCAGTTCTTC
v_gene: TRBV15; d_gene: .; j_gene: TRBJ2-7; abundance: .; CDR3aa: CATSRGTGGPGSYEQYF; CDR3nt: TGTGCCACCAGCAGAGGCACTGGAGGCCCCGGGTCCTACGAGCAGTACTTC